These 25 T cell receptor beta chains originate from one sample sequenced in a study of T cell responses to AZD1222 COVID-19 vaccine. Sequencing was performed with immunoSEQ multiplex PCR; in TCRdb, only in-frame clones are kept and a portion is missing. The sample yields under 150,000 clones, roughly nine tenths seen once. The sequencing here drew on peripheral blood, taken 28 days after the second AZD1222 dose. The receptors come from an adult who received the AZD1222 COVID-19 vaccine.

This clone was picked up a small number of times. This chain uses TRBV4-2 with TRBJ2-7; D not resolved. The V end lost 3 bases, the J end lost 0 bases, and 9 bases lay between the germline ends. The CDR3 runs 14 residues. Germline V gene data show CDR1 as LGHNA and CDR2 as YNFKEQ. The CDR3, as DNA: TGTGCCAGCAGCCATAGGGTATACTCCTACGAGCAGTACTTC. It is translated as CASSHRVYSYEQYF.

The chain carries TRBV18 and TRBJ2-1, with no clear D. Germline V gene lookup returns CDR1 KGHSH and CDR2 LQKENI. The germline V and J ends were trimmed by 2 bases and 6 bases, with 2 bases remaining between them. The CDR3 extends over 11 amino acids. CDR3: CASSPGNEQFF. The DNA for the CDR3 is TGTGCCAGCTCACCAGGCAATGAGCAGTTCTTC. Full variable domain (rest looked up from reference TRBV18 and TRBJ2-1): NAGVMQNPRHLVRRRGQEARLRCSPMKGHSHVYWYRQLPEEGLKFMVYLQKENIIDESGMPKERFSAEFPKEGPSILRIQQVVRGDSAAYFCASSPGNEQFFGPGTRLTVL.

This clone was counted once. The chain's CDR3 is CASSPVAGGYNEQFF. The CDR3, as DNA: TGCGCCAGCAGCCCCGTAGCGGGGGGATACAATGAGCAGTTCTTC. The chain employs TRBV5-1 and TRBJ2-1; TRBD2 aligns across 10 bases. This CDR3 is 15 amino acids long. V lost 4 bases and J lost 4; bases outside the gene matches: 5. The germline CDR1 and CDR2 sequences are SGHRS and YFSETQ.

This sequence joins TRBV7-9 and TRBJ1-3; D is ambiguous. Germline lookup yields CDR1 SEHNR and CDR2 FQNEAQ (reference sequence). Trimming stripped 5 bases from V and 5 bases from J, with 25 bases between. The CDR3 runs to 18 residues. CDR3 bases: TGTGCCAGCAGCCCAACTACCCCGGAGGGAAGGATCAGAAACACCATATATTTT. Protein: CASSPTTPEGRIRNTIYF.

The chain combines TRBV18 with TRBJ2-7; possible D gene TRBD1, 6 bases. V lost 6 bases and J lost 6, with 15 bases in between. Germline assignment: CDR1 KGHSH and CDR2 LQKENI. The CDR3 has 13 residues. The DNA for the CDR3 is TGTGCCAGCTCCCCCGCCGAGGGGGTCGAGCAGTACGTC. It encodes CASSPAEGVEQYV.

This clone appeared a single time. This chain links TRBV5-4 with TRBJ2-5; D gene ambiguous. V shed 2 bases and J shed 1 base, with 12 bases lying between them. This CDR3 has 15 residues. Germline CDR1 SGHNT, CDR2 YYREEE (reference sequence). The CDR3 here is CASSLYKTRQETQYF. The CDR3, as DNA: TGTGCCAGCAGCTTATATAAGACGCGCCAAGAGACCCAGTACTTC.

The CDR3 sequence is CASSLLGTGELFF. In DNA form, the CDR3 reads TGTGCCAGCAGCTTACTGGGCACCGGGGAGCTGTTTTTT. The V call is TRBV13, the J call TRBJ2-2; D is ambiguous. Trimming cost V 2 bases and J 4 bases, with 5 bases left between them. Germline V gene data show CDR1 as PRHDT and CDR2 as FYEKMQ (reference sequence). The CDR3 runs to 13 residues.

The rearrangement links TRBV5-8 to TRBJ1-2, with 9 bases that match TRBD1. Trimming removed 0 bases from V and 5 bases from J; junction bases left unmatched: 5. Germline lookup yields CDR1 SGHTS and CDR2 YDEGEE. This CDR3 is 15 amino acids long. The CDR3 nucleotides read TGTGCCAGCAGCTTGGAGGGACAGGGAGGATATGGCTACACCTTC. As protein: CASSLEGQGGYGYTF. Full variable domain (outside the CDR3, taken from reference TRBV5-8 and TRBJ1-2): EAGVTQSPTHLIKTRGQQATLRCSPISGHTSVYWYQQALGLGLQFLLWYDEGEERNRGNFPPRFSGRQFPNYSSELNVNALELEDSALYLCASSLEGQGGYGYTFGSGTRLTVV.

The CDR3, as DNA: TGTGCCAGCACCTTGGGACAGATCTCTGGAAACACCATATATTTT. It is translated as CASTLGQISGNTIYF. The chain is built from TRBV6-6 and TRBJ1-3; 7 bases align to TRBD1. Germline CDR1 MNHNY, CDR2 SVGAGI (reference sequence). There are 15 residues in the CDR3. V lost 7 bases to trimming and J lost 0 bases; unmatched junction nucleotides: 6.

V usage is TRBV23-1 and J usage is TRBJ1-1; TRBD1 matches 8 bases. TRBV23-1 is filed as an ORF, its function uncertain. This CDR3 spans 16 amino acids. With 2 bases clipped from V and 5 bases from J, the junction kept 10 bases outside the gene matches. The CDR3 coding sequence is TGCGCCAGCAGTCAAGATTGGACAGGGCCGGGGACTGAAGCTTTCTTT. This sequence encodes CASSQDWTGPGTEAFF.

Only a few counts were recorded for this clone. This chain joins TRBV7-8 and TRBJ2-7; 8 bases are a match to TRBD1. This CDR3 is 18 amino acids long. CDR1 SGHVS and CDR2 FQNEAQ come from the germline V gene. J gave up 4 bases and V 1 base, and 15 bases lay outside the gene matches. CDR3: CASSLGVGAGTGGYEQYF. The CDR3 DNA is TGTGCCAGCAGCTTAGGAGTGGGTGCCGGGACAGGAGGGTACGAGCAGTACTTC.

The chain combines TRBV7-9 with TRBJ2-5; tentatively, D is TRBD1 or TRBD2 (5 bases each). The germline CDR1 and CDR2 sequences are SEHNR and FQNEAQ (reference sequence). The CDR3 extends over 14 amino acids. V lost 1 base and J lost 5, with 11 bases in between. The CDR3 DNA follows: TGTGCCAGCAGCTTAGTGGGGGTGGCGGAGACCCAGTACTTC. As protein: CASSLVGVAETQYF.

The gene calls are TRBV10-3 and TRBJ2-5, with 12 positions matching TRBD1. The junction had 9 bases not matched to a gene; V was cut back by 0 bases and J by 7 bases. Per the germline V gene, CDR1 is ENHRY and CDR2 is SYGVKD. The CDR3 runs to 17 residues. The CDR3 protein is CAISESMGDRGQVTQYF. As DNA, the CDR3 is TGTGCCATCAGTGAGTCGATGGGGGACAGGGGGCAGGTGACCCAGTACTTC.

The rearrangement uses TRBV5-6 and TRBJ2-7; TRBD1 matches at 8 bases. V shed 4 bases, J shed 5 bases, and the junction held 8 bases outside the gene matches. Germline lookup yields CDR1 SGHDT and CDR2 YYEEEE. The CDR3 consists of 14 residues. Written as DNA, the CDR3 is TGTGCCAGCAGCGCGGACAGGGCAGGGGACGAGCAGTACTTC. Its protein is CASSADRAGDEQYF.

V and J are TRBV6-5 and TRBJ2-1, with D unresolved. The germline gives CDR1 MNHEY, CDR2 SVGAGI. The CDR3 loop spans 14 amino acids. Trimming left V 0 bases short and J 4 bases short, with 7 bases between. This CDR3 is CASSYSTAYNEQFF. The CDR3, as DNA: TGTGCCAGCAGTTACTCGACCGCATACAATGAGCAGTTCTTC.

V gene TRBV5-1 combines with J gene TRBJ1-4; D unresolved. The CDR3 extends over 15 amino acids. V was pared by 1 base and J by 7 bases, with 14 bases between. The germline gives CDR1 SGHRS, CDR2 YFSETQ. The CDR3 spells CASSLTLGRAEKLFF. The CDR3, as DNA: TGCGCCAGCAGCTTGACGCTGGGCCGGGCTGAAAAACTGTTTTTT.

The chain is built from TRBV10-1 and TRBJ2-5, with a weak D call TRBD1 (5 bases). This CDR3 has 14 residues. The germline V gene encodes CDR1 WNHNN and CDR2 SYGVQD (reference sequence). V lost 2 bases and J lost 5, with 12 bases in between. Here the CDR3 DNA reads TGCGCCAGCAGTGAGCAGGGCTCGGCCGAGACCCAGTACTTC. This translates into CASSEQGSAETQYF.

V is TRBV7-2 and J is TRBJ1-3; the D gene is possibly TRBD1 (5 bases). Germline V CDR1 and CDR2: SGHTA, FQGNSA. The CDR3 is 16 residues long. V gave up 1 base and J gave up 3 bases, with 13 bases separating them. In DNA, the CDR3 is TGTGCCAGCAGCTTAGGGTTGGGACTAAGTGGAAACACCATATATTTT. This sequence encodes CASSLGLGLSGNTIYF.

V usage is TRBV6-6 and J usage is TRBJ1-2; no firm D call. The CDR3 consists of 13 residues. Trimming removed 8 bases from V and 7 bases from J, with 17 bases in between. Germline CDR1 reads MNHNY; CDR2 reads SVGAGI (reference sequence). This CDR3 reads CASSLAPVRGYTF. CDR3 in DNA: TGTGCCAGCTCTTTAGCTCCTGTTCGTGGCTACACCTTC.

The chain has TRBV5-6 and TRBJ2-2; D not resolved. Germline values: CDR1 SGHDT, CDR2 YYEEEE. V was cut by 5 bases and J by 6 bases, with 11 bases left in between. The CDR3 has 13 residues. The CDR3, as DNA: TGTGCCAGCAGGGACCGTGTTCCCGGGGAGCTGTTTTTT. As protein: CASRDRVPGELFF.

This clone was observed a single time. V and J are TRBV11-2 and TRBJ2-1, with D tentatively TRBD1 or TRBD2 (5 bases each). Germline CDR1 and CDR2: SGHAT and FQNNGV. CDR3 length: 18 residues. Trimming removed 1 base from V and 0 bases from J, with 16 bases in between. The DNA of the CDR3 is TGTGCCAGCAGCTTAGTTGTTTTGGGGGAACTCTCCTACAATGAGCAGTTCTTC. It codes for CASSLVVLGELSYNEQFF.

In DNA form, the CDR3 reads TGTGCCTGGTCTCCCGGGGCCTCCCGCTCCTACGAGCAGTACGTC. Translated, it gives CAWSPGASRSYEQYV. The chain carries TRBV30 and TRBJ2-7; possibly TRBD1 or TRBD2 for D (5 bases each). The V gene lost 5 bases and the J gene lost 0 bases, with 17 bases spanning the gap. This CDR3 spans 15 amino acids. The germline gives CDR1 GTSNPN, CDR2 SVGIG (reference sequence).

The chain is built from TRBV5-1 and TRBJ1-3; the D is unclear. This CDR3 comprises 16 residues. Per the germline V gene, CDR1 is SGHRS and CDR2 is YFSETQ. Trimming cost V 4 bases and J 2 bases, with 16 bases left between them. CDR3 nucleotides: TGCGCCAGCAGCCCCACGGCAGGTGTAGCTGGAAACACCATATATTTT. Translation gives CASSPTAGVAGNTIYF.

The rearrangement links TRBV24-1 to TRBJ1-2; 9 bases are shared with TRBD1. Trimming at V came to 7 bases and at J to 2 bases, leaving 7 bases not matched to a gene. This CDR3 is 15 amino acids long. Germline lookup yields CDR1 KGHDR and CDR2 SFDVKD. The CDR3 spells CATRASGQGNYGYTF. In DNA form, the CDR3 reads TGTGCCACCAGAGCCTCGGGACAGGGCAACTATGGCTACACCTTC.

This clone was observed a single time. The rearrangement links TRBV6-5 to TRBJ2-2, with D possibly matching TRBD2 (6 bases). Germline CDR1 MNHEY, CDR2 SVGAGI. CDR3 size: 15 residues. V lost 0 bases and J 4 bases, leaving 9 bases between the germline ends. The DNA of the CDR3 is TGTGCCAGCAGTTACTCGGAGGGGTTCACCGGGGAGCTGTTTTTT. Its protein is CASSYSEGFTGELFF.